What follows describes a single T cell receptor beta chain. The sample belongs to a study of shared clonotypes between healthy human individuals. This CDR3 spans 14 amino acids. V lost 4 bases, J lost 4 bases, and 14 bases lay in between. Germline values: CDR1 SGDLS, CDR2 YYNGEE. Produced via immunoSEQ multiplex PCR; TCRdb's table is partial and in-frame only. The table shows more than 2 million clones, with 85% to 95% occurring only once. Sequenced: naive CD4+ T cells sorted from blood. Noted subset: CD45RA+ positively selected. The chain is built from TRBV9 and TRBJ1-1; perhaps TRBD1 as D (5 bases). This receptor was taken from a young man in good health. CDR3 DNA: TGTGCCAGCAGCTCCGACAGCTGGAGCACTGAAGCTTTCTTT. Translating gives CASSSDSWSTEAFF.